These T cell receptor beta chains were read from a single sample in a study of PD-L1 blockade in urothelial cancer. Generated by immunoSEQ multiplex PCR, the TCRdb table keeps only in-frame clones and is missing some. The sample has more than 75,000 clones; about four fifths are singletons. The sequencing here drew on PBMCs, taken around atezolizumab (anti-PD-L1) treatment. These receptors originate from a man aged 55-75 years with urothelial cancer. Both conserved end residues are part of each CDR3. The D gene is left open where the match is weak. Clone size is not always given. Where it is, it says once, few, many or a class for expanded clones.

V	size	D	J	CDR3	DNA
TRBV28	.	TRBD2	TRBJ2-1	CASTNAARGTSDEQFF	TGTGCCAGCACCAATGCCGCACGGGGGACTAGCGATGAGCAGTTCTTC
TRBV5-1	.	.	TRBJ2-2	CASSLLVVRDGGELFF	TGCGCCAGCAGCTTACTAGTCGTCCGGGATGGCGGGGAGCTGTTTTTT
TRBV13	.	.	TRBJ2-2	CASSSGITGELFF	TGTGCCAGCAGCTCGGGAATTACCGGGGAGCTGTTTTTT
TRBV7-8	.	.	TRBJ1-2	CASSLGQLVSYGYTF	TGTGCCAGCAGCTTAGGACAGCTCGTCAGCTATGGCTACACCTTC
TRBV7-3	.	TRBD1	TRBJ2-2	CASSLTGTGNTGELFF	TGTGCCAGCAGCTTAACAGGGACAGGGAACACCGGGGAGCTGTTTTTT
TRBV19	.	.	TRBJ1-1	CASTGTNMNTEAFF	TGTGCCAGTACCGGGACAAATATGAACACTGAAGCTTTCTTT
TRBV30	.	.	TRBJ1-6	CAWSEDRASYNSPLHF	TGTGCCTGGAGCGAGGACAGAGCCTCCTATAATTCACCCCTCCACTTT
TRBV6-5	.	.	TRBJ2-6	CASTQSGANVLTF	TGTGCCAGCACCCAATCTGGGGCCAACGTCCTGACTTTC
TRBV27	.	TRBD2	TRBJ2-7	CASSLSAGGPYEQYF	TGTGCCAGCAGTTTATCAGCGGGAGGCCCCTACGAGCAGTACTTC
TRBV7-6	once	.	TRBJ1-3	CASSLGGTGNTIYF	TGTGCCAGCAGCTTAGGCGGAACTGGAAACACCATATATTTT
TRBV6-6	.	TRBD1	TRBJ1-2	CASSVGTGGVGGYTF	TGTGCCAGCAGTGTCGGGACAGGGGGGGTCGGTGGCTACACCTTC
TRBV10-3	.	.	TRBJ2-7	CAISESKGSTYEQYF	TGTGCCATCAGTGAGTCAAAAGGTAGCACCTACGAGCAGTACTTC
TRBV7-2	.	.	TRBJ1-2	CASSSGNNYGYTF	TGTGCCAGCAGCTCGGGGAATAACTATGGCTACACCTTC
TRBV28	.	.	TRBJ2-7	CASSPSVAKLYF	TGTGCCAGCAGTCCTTCGGTAGCCAAGTTGTACTTC
TRBV7-9	.	TRBD1	TRBJ1-2	CASSLGQGALGYTF	TGTGCCAGCAGCTTAGGACAGGGGGCTCTTGGCTACACCTTC
TRBV6-6	.	TRBD1	TRBJ2-7	CASSNRDRGYEQYF	TGTGCCAGCAGTAACCGGGACAGGGGCTACGAGCAGTACTTC
TRBV30	.	.	TRBJ1-2	CAWTGVRGYTF	TGTGCCTGGACAGGGGTACGAGGCTACACCTTC
TRBV7-9	once	.	TRBJ1-4	CASSTERATNEKLFF	TGTGCCAGCAGCACGGAGCGGGCAACTAATGAAAAACTGTTTTTT
TRBV14	.	TRBD2	TRBJ2-1	CASSPRAGLAGRDEQFF	TGTGCCAGCAGCCCCCGCGCGGGACTAGCGGGAAGGGATGAGCAGTTCTTC
TRBV5-1	.	TRBD2	TRBJ2-3	CASSLTSGGAASTDTQYF	TGCGCCAGCAGCCTCACTAGCGGGGGCGCCGCTAGCACAGATACGCAGTATTTT
TRBV27	.	.	TRBJ1-2	CATSVFGGIRDPYGYTF	TGTGCCACTTCAGTTTTTGGGGGGATCAGGGATCCCTATGGCTACACCTTC
TRBV7-9	.	TRBD2	TRBJ2-7	CASSRRSGGPWQQYF	TGTGCCAGCAGCCGCCGGAGCGGGGGGCCTTGGCAGCAGTACTTC
TRBV27	.	.	TRBJ2-7	CASRRQVNYEQYF	TGTGCCAGCAGAAGACAGGTCAACTACGAGCAGTACTTC
TRBV6-5	.	TRBD2	TRBJ2-3	CASSYGAGTRRDTQYF	TGTGCCAGCAGTTACGGGGCCGGGACTAGACGGGATACGCAGTATTTT
TRBV28	.	.	TRBJ1-2	CASSLLTGYGYTF	TGTGCCAGCAGCCTCCTCACCGGCTATGGCTACACCTTC
TRBV5-5	.	TRBD1	TRBJ2-7	CASSIRQGANEQYF	TGTGCCAGCAGCATACGACAGGGGGCAAACGAGCAGTACTTC
TRBV6-5	.	.	TRBJ1-2	CASSRSPYNYGYTF	TGTGCCAGCAGCCGAAGCCCTTACAACTATGGCTACACCTTC
TRBV4-2	.	.	TRBJ1-5	CASSQELNQPQHF	TGTGCCAGCAGCCAAGAACTCAATCAGCCCCAGCATTTT
TRBV6-5	.	TRBD1	TRBJ2-7	CASLGTGGGEQYF	TGTGCCAGCCTCGGGACAGGCGGCGGGGAGCAGTACTTC
TRBV7-9	.	TRBD1	TRBJ2-3	CASSPRQGSWDTQYF	TGTGCCAGCAGCCCGAGACAGGGTAGTTGGGATACGCAGTATTTT
TRBV28	.	TRBD2	TRBJ2-2	CASSGTRNTGELFF	TGTGCCAGCAGCGGGACTAGGAACACCGGGGAGCTGTTTTTT
TRBV5-1	.	.	TRBJ1-1	CASSPGLTWGGNMNTEAFF	TGCGCCAGCAGCCCCGGACTCACTTGGGGGGGTAACATGAACACTGAAGCTTTCTTT
TRBV29-1	.	TRBD2	TRBJ2-3	CSVERGVPDTQYF	TGCAGCGTAGAGCGGGGAGTCCCAGATACGCAGTATTTT
TRBV7-3	.	TRBD1	TRBJ2-1	CASSLGQGDYNEQFF	TGTGCCAGCAGCTTAGGACAGGGGGACTACAATGAGCAGTTCTTC
TRBV6-5	.	.	TRBJ2-5	CASRQGGGQSETQYF	TGTGCCAGCAGGCAGGGAGGGGGACAATCCGAGACCCAGTACTTC
TRBV28	.	.	TRBJ2-7	CASIHGEGSYEQYF	TGTGCCAGCATCCACGGGGAAGGATCCTACGAGCAGTACTTC
TRBV4-2	once	TRBD1	TRBJ2-2	CASSPQAPFNEDRVITGELFF	TGTGCCAGCAGCCCCCAGGCCCCGTTCAATGAGGACAGGGTCATCACCGGGGAGCTGTTTTTT
TRBV28	.	TRBD2	TRBJ2-1	CASSGGGVEANEQFF	TGTGCCAGCAGTGGTGGGGGGGTGGAAGCCAATGAGCAGTTCTTC
TRBV7-2	few	TRBD2	TRBJ2-2	CASTLAGADTGELFF	TGTGCCAGCACCTTAGCGGGAGCTGACACCGGGGAGCTGTTTTTT
TRBV27	once	TRBD1	TRBJ1-1	CASSLRGGATGGITEAFF	TGTGCCAGCAGTTTAAGGGGTGGGGCGACAGGGGGCATCACTGAAGCTTTCTTT
TRBV18	.	.	TRBJ2-5	CASSQQYQETQYF	TGTGCCAGCTCACAACAGTACCAAGAGACCCAGTACTTC
TRBV5-1	.	.	TRBJ1-1	CASSLATGRNTEAFF	TGCGCCAGCAGCTTGGCTACAGGTCGGAACACTGAAGCTTTCTTT
TRBV2	.	.	TRBJ1-1	CASSDSGSTEAFF	TGTGCCAGCAGTGATTCGGGGAGCACTGAAGCTTTCTTT
TRBV2	.	TRBD2	TRBJ2-2	CASSKISGGAGNTGELFF	TGTGCCAGCAGTAAGATCAGCGGGGGGGCGGGGAACACCGGGGAGCTGTTTTTT
TRBV6-5	.	.	TRBJ2-7	CASSVSQGSRSEQYF	TGTGCCAGCAGTGTGTCACAGGGATCACGTTCCGAGCAGTACTTC
TRBV9	.	.	TRBJ2-3	CASSVEGVGFSTDTQYF	TGTGCCAGCAGCGTAGAGGGGGTTGGCTTTAGCACAGATACGCAGTATTTT